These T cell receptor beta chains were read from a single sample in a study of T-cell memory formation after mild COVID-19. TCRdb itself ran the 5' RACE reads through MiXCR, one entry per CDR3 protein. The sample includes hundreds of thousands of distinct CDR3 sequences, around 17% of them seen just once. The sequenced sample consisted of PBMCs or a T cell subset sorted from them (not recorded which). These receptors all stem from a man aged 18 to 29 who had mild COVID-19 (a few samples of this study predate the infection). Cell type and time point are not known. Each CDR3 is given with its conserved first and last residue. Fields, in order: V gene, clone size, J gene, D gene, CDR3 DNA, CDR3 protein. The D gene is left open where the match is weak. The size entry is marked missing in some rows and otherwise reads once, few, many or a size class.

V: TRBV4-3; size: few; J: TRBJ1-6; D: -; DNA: TGCGCCAGCAGCTTCCGAACGGGCGCTAGAGATTCACCCCTCCACTTT; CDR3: CASSFRTGARDSPLHF
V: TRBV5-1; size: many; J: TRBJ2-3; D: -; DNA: TGCGCCAGCAGCTTGGGAGATAAGGATACGCAGTATTTT; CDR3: CASSLGDKDTQYF
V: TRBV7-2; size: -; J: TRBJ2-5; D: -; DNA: TGTGCCAGCAGCTTCAGGGGACGAACCCAAGAGACCCAGTACTTC; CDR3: CASSFRGRTQETQYF
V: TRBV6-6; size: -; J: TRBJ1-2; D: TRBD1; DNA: TGTGCCAGCAGACAGGGGGGCTATGGCTACACCTTC; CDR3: CASRQGGYGYTF
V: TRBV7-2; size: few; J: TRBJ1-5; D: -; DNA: TGTGCCAGCAGCTTATTTATCGGGGGCGATCAGCCCCAGCATTTT; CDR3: CASSLFIGGDQPQHF
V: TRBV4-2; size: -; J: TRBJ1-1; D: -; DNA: TGTGCCAGCAGCCAAGCTTTAAAGCAAGAAGCTTTCTTT; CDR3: CASSQALKQEAFF
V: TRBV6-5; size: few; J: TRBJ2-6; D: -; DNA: TGTGCCAGCAGTTACTCAGGACAGACTGGGGCCAACGTCCTGACTTTC; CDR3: CASSYSGQTGANVLTF
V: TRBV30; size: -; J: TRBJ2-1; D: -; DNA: TGTGCCTGGAGTCGCGGGGGCCCCGCCGGGCAGTTCTTC; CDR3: CAWSRGGPAGQFF
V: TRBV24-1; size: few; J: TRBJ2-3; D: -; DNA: TGTGCCACCAGTGACCAGGGGGCGGGGGGCACAGATACGCAGTATTTT; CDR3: CATSDQGAGGTDTQYF
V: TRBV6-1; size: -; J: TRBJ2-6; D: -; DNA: TGTGCCAGCAGCCGCCCGGGCTCTGGGGCCAACGTCCTGACTTTC; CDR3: CASSRPGSGANVLTF
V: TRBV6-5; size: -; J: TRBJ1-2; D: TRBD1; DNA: TGTGCCAGCAGTACCAGGGGGTACTATGGCTACACCTTC; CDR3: CASSTRGYYGYTF
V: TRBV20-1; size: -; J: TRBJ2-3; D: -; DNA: TGCAGTGCTAGCGGTGGAGATACGCAGTATTTT; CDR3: CSASGGDTQYF
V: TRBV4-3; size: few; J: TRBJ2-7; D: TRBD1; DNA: TGCGCCAGCAGCCAAGATTGGCGGTCAGGGGGCAGCTACGAGCAGTACTTC; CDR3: CASSQDWRSGGSYEQYF
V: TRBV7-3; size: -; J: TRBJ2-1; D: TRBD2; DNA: TGTGCCAGCAGTCGAACCGGGACTAGTATAAATGAGCAGTTCTTC; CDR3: CASSRTGTSINEQFF
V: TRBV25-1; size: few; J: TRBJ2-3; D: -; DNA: TGTGCCAGCAGTGAATCAAGGAGCACAGATACGCAGTATTTT; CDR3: CASSESRSTDTQYF
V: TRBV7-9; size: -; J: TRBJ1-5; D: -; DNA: TGTGCCGTCGGGGAGATCCAGCCCCAGCATTTT; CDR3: CAVGEIQPQHF
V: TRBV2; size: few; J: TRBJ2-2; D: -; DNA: TGTGCCAGCAGTGGGACTGCCCTGAACACCGGGGAGCTGTTTTTT; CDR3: CASSGTALNTGELFF
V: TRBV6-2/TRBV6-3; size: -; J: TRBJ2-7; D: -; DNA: TGTGCCAGCAGACCCCAGGGGCACGAGCAGTACTTC; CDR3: CASRPQGHEQYF
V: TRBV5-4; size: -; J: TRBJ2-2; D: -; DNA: TGTGCCAGCACCCCAGCGGCCACCGGGGAGCTGTTTTTT; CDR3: CASTPAATGELFF
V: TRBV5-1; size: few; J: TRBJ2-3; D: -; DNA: TGCGCCAGCAGCCCGGACCGACCCGGCACAGATACGCAGTATTTT; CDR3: CASSPDRPGTDTQYF
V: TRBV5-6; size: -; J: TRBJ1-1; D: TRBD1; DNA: TGTGCCAGCAGCTTGGTCGGGGAAGGGACAGGGTTGGAAGCTTTCTTT; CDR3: CASSLVGEGTGLEAFF
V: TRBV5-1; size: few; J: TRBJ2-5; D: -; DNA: TGCGCCAGCAGCTTTAACTACAACCAAGAGACCCAGTACTTC; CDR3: CASSFNYNQETQYF
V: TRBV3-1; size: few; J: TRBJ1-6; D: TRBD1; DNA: TGTGCCAGCAGCCGACAGGGTGGTTCACCCCTCCACTTT; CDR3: CASSRQGGSPLHF
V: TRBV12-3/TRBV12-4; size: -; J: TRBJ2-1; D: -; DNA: TGTGCCAGCAGCGGCACTGAGCAGTTCTTC; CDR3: CASSGTEQFF
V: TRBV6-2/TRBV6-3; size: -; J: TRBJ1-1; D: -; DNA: TGTGCCACCTGGGACGTGTGGACTGAAGCTTTCTTT; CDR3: CATWDVWTEAFF
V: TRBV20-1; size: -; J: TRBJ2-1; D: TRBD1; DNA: TGCAGTGGGACAGGGACAGGGCTTTACAATGAGCAGTTCTTC; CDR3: CSGTGTGLYNEQFF
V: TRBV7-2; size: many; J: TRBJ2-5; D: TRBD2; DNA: TGTGCCAGCAGCTTCCAGCGGGGGGGTGGTGAGACCCAGTACTTC; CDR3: CASSFQRGGGETQYF
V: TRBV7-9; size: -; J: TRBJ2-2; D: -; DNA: TGTGCCTCGGAGTGGGGGCGCAGCGGGGAGCTGTTTTTT; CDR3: CASEWGRSGELFF
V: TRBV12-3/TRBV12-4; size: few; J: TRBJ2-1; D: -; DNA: TGTGCCAGCAGTCGAGTCTCTGAGCAGTTCTTC; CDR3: CASSRVSEQFF
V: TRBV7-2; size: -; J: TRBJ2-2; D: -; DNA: TGTGCCAGCAGCTTAGGTGCGGACACCGGGGAGCTGTTTTTT; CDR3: CASSLGADTGELFF
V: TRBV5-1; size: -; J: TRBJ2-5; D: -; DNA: TGCGCCAGCAGTCGGACCAGGCAGATAGGGTCCCAAGAGACCCAGTACTTC; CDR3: CASSRTRQIGSQETQYF
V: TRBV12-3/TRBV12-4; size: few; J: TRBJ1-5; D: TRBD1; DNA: TGTGCCAGCAGTTTCGGGACAGGGGGTAATCAGCCCCAGCATTTT; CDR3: CASSFGTGGNQPQHF
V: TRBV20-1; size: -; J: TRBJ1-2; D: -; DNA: TGCAGTGCTAGATGGGAAGGCTATGGCTACACCTTC; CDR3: CSARWEGYGYTF
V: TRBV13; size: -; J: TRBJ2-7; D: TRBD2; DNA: TGTGCCAGCAGCTTCGGTACGGGGGGATACTACGAGCAGTACTTC; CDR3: CASSFGTGGYYEQYF
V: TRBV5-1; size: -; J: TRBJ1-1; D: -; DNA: TGCGCCAGCAGCCTTACCAGTACGTACACTGAAGCTTTCTTT; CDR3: CASSLTSTYTEAFF
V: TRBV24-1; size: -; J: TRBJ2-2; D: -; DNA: TGTGCCACCAGTGATGGAGGGGTTAACACCGGGGAGCTGTTTTTT; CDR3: CATSDGGVNTGELFF
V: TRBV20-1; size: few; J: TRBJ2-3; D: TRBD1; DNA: TGCAGTGCTATGATGGTCTTCGGCAGGGGGCGAGATACGCAGTATTTT; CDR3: CSAMMVFGRGRDTQYF
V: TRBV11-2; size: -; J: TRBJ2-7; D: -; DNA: TGTGCCAGCACAACCCAGGGACCCCAGCACTTC; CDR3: CASTTQGPQHF
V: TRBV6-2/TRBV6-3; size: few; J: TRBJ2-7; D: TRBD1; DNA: TGTGCCAGCAGCGAACCGGGACAGGGAACCTACGAGCAGTACTTC; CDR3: CASSEPGQGTYEQYF
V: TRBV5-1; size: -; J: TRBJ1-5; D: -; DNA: TGCGCCAGCAGCTTGGACGGATATCAGCCCCAGCATTTT; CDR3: CASSLDGYQPQHF
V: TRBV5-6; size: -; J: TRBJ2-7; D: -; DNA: TGTGCCAGCCGCCTGGTCACTGTCTACGAGCAGTACTTC; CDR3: CASRLVTVYEQYF
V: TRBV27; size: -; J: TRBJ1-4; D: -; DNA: TGTGCCAGCAGTTCCCGGTTCTTAACCGGTGAAAAACTGTTTTTT; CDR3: CASSSRFLTGEKLFF
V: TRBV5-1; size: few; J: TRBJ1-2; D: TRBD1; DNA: TGCGCCAGCAGGGCTGGGACAGGCGACGGGGGCTACACCTTC; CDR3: CASRAGTGDGGYTF
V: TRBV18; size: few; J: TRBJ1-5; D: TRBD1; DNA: TGTGCCAGCTCACAAGGGACGAGGGGGCCTCAGCCCCAGCATTTT; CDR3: CASSQGTRGPQPQHF
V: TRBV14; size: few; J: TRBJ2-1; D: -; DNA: TGTGCCAGCAGCCGCAGGGATGGGTACTACAATGAGCAGTTCTTC; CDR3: CASSRRDGYYNEQFF
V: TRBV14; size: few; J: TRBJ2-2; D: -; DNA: TGTGCCAGCAGCAATCGAATCACCGGGGAGCTGTTTTTT; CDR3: CASSNRITGELFF
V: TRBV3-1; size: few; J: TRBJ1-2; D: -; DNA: TGTGCCAGCAGCCAAGATGCCGATCCCGTCGGCTACACCTTC; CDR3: CASSQDADPVGYTF
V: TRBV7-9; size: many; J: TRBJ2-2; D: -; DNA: TGTGCCAGCAGCGCACTTGGCAGGGGCACGAACACCGGGGAGCTGTTTTTT; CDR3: CASSALGRGTNTGELFF
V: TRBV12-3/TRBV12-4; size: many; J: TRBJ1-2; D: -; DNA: TGTGCCAGCACCCATGGGGCCGGATATGGCTACACCTTC; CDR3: CASTHGAGYGYTF
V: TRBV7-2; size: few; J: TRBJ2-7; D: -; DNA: TGTGCCAGCAGCTTAGTCAGGGGAGGCGAGCAGTACTTC; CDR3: CASSLVRGGEQYF
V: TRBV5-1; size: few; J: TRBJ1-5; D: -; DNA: TGCGCCAGCAGCACCTCCGGGACAACGGGTCAGCCCCAGCATTTT; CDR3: CASSTSGTTGQPQHF
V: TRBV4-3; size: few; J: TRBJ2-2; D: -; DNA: TGCGCCAGCAGCCACGTACCACAGGGTATCGGCGGGGAGCTGTTTTTT; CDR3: CASSHVPQGIGGELFF
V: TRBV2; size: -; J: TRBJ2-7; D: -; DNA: TGTGCCAGCAGTGAAGCAATGCACGGGCAGTACTTC; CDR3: CASSEAMHGQYF
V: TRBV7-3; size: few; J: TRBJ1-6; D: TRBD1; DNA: TGTGCCAGCAGCCCGTGGGGACAGCCACCCCTCCACTTT; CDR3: CASSPWGQPPLHF